The source of this T cell receptor beta chain is a study of shared clonotypes between healthy human individuals. The overall study: For every donor, three CD4 naive, three CD4 memory, two CD8 naive and one CD8 memory plates were used.

Trimming stripped 3 bases from V and 4 bases from J, with 9 bases between. The CDR3 consists of 12 residues. Germline CDR1 GTSNPN, CDR2 SVGIG (reference sequence). Each replicate PCR on the sorted subsets used 150 to 200 ng DNA (around 30,000 T cell genomes). Sequencing used immunoSEQ multiplex PCR; TCRdb keeps in-frame clones, though not all of them. The data contain 2 million to 3 million clones, roughly 93% of them singletons. The donor population consisted of healthy HIV-negative adults with no recent acute infections or vaccinations. Partitioning of CD4+ cells yielded a CD45RA+ naive subset and a CD45RA-negative memory subset.

The chain is built from TRBV30 and TRBJ1-1; D gene uncertain. This TCR was sampled from a young man in good health. Some clones in this sample may be carry-over from other donors' samples. Sequencing was carried out using naive CD4+ T cells from PBMCs. The subset is: CD45RA+ positively selected. CDR3 residues: CAWSQEFTEAFF. Here the CDR3 DNA reads TGTGCCTGGAGCCAGGAGTTCACTGAAGCTTTCTTT.